This T cell receptor beta chain comes out of a study of blood T cell repertoires in COVID-19. For the study at large: Italy, Spain and the United States were the sources of the convalescent and acute COVID-19 samples. T cells, B-cell-depleted T cells, or PBMCs supplied cDNA or gDNA.

Seattle patient enrollment occurred during active infection, with longitudinal follow-up thereafter. In the authors' workflow: Reference gene primer amplification in the assay estimated nucleated cell counts. The data were produced by immunoSEQ multiplex PCR, yet TCRdb's version contains in-frame clones alone and is incomplete. D and trimming come from the DNA, and the V and J calls and clone size come from that table. In the table there are about 240,000 clones, 81% of which are singletons. This clone was seen once. From germline, CDR1 is LNHDA and CDR2 SQIVND (reference sequence). V was shortened by 5 bases and J by 4 bases, with 12 bases between the two germline ends. The length of the CDR3 is 14 residues.

The TCR was taken from a woman aged 80 or over with COVID-19, enrolled during active disease. This chain connects TRBV19 to TRBJ1-3; D is possibly TRBD1 (6 bases). The sample consisted of peripheral blood. CDR3 in DNA: TGTGCCAGTAGTCTCGGGACACTCGGAAACACCATATATTTT. Amino acid sequence: CASSLGTLGNTIYF. The complete variable domain, with remaining parts taken from reference TRBV19 and TRBJ1-3, reads DGGITQSPKYLFRKEGQNVTLSCEQNLNHDAMYWYRQDPGQGLRLIYYSQIVNDFQKGDIAEGYSVSREKKESFPLTVTSAQKNPTAFYLCASSLGTLGNTIYFGEGSWLTVV.